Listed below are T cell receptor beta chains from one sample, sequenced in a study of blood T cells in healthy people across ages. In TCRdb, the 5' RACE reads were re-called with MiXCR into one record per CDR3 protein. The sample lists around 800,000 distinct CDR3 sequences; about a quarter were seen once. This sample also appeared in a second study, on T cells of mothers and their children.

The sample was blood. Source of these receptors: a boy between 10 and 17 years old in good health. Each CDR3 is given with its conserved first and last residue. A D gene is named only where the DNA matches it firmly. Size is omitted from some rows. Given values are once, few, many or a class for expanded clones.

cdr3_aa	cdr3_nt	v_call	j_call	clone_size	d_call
CASSLTLYNEQFF	TGTGCCAGCAGTTTGACCCTATACAATGAGCAGTTCTTC	TRBV27	TRBJ2-1	NA	NA
CASAGSRNTEAFF	TGTGCCAGCGCAGGGTCGAGGAACACTGAAGCTTTCTTT	TRBV27	TRBJ1-1	few	NA
CATSDPGHGGETQYF	TGTGCCACCAGTGACCCTGGACATGGGGGAGAGACCCAGTACTTC	TRBV24-1	TRBJ2-5	once	NA
CASSLIRVENEQFF	TGTGCCAGCAGTTTAATCAGGGTGGAAAATGAGCAGTTCTTC	TRBV28	TRBJ2-1	many	NA
CASSPGVGQYF	TGTGCCAGCAGCCCGGGCGTAGGGCAGTATTTT	TRBV7-6	TRBJ2-3	NA	NA
CATSDSGQGAQPQHF	TGTGCCACCAGTGACTCGGGACAGGGAGCGCAGCCCCAGCATTTT	TRBV24-1	TRBJ1-5	NA	TRBD1
CASSHRGTGGDGNQPQHF	TGTGCCAGTAGTCACAGGGGGACAGGGGGCGATGGCAATCAGCCCCAGCATTTT	TRBV19	TRBJ1-5	few	TRBD1
CASSSTGFEYGYTF	TGTGCCAGCAGCTCGACAGGGTTCGAGTATGGCTACACCTTC	TRBV7-9	TRBJ1-2	NA	TRBD1
CAWSPPGEKLFF	TGTGCCTGGAGTCCCCCGGGGGAAAAACTGTTTTTT	TRBV30	TRBJ1-4	NA	NA
CSASNPGQVHSQPQHF	TGCAGTGCTAGTAACCCGGGACAGGTCCACAGTCAGCCCCAGCATTTT	TRBV20-1	TRBJ1-5	NA	TRBD1
CSARPPRAGGGEQFF	TGCAGTGCTAGGCCGCCCAGGGCGGGGGGGGGTGAGCAGTTCTTC	TRBV20-1	TRBJ2-1	NA	TRBD2
CASSETVIPYGYTF	TGTGCCAGCAGTGAAACGGTCATCCCCTATGGCTACACCTTC	TRBV6-1	TRBJ1-2	few	NA
CASSGYNYNEQFF	TGTGCCAGCAGTGGCTACAACTACAATGAGCAGTTCTTC	TRBV2	TRBJ2-1	NA	NA
CASSFPEVDEQFF	TGCGCCAGCAGCTTCCCGGAGGTCGATGAGCAGTTCTTC	TRBV5-1	TRBJ2-1	few	NA
CASSLLGQGKTQYF	TGTGCCAGCAGTTTATTAGGACAGGGGAAGACCCAGTACTTC	TRBV12-3/TRBV12-4	TRBJ2-5	NA	TRBD1
CSARDGRRVETYEQYF	TGCAGTGCTAGAGATGGGCGGAGGGTTGAAACCTACGAGCAGTACTTC	TRBV20-1	TRBJ2-7	few	NA
CASSPGTSGDTQYF	TGTGCCAGCAGTCCCGGGACTAGCGGGGATACGCAGTATTTT	TRBV12-3/TRBV12-4	TRBJ2-3	many	TRBD2
CASSYTRGVQETQYF	TGTGCCAGCAGTTATACTAGGGGGGTCCAAGAGACCCAGTACTTC	TRBV6-5	TRBJ2-5	NA	NA
CAGSRTEQETQYF	TGTGCCGGCAGTCGGACAGAACAAGAGACCCAGTACTTC	TRBV12-3/TRBV12-4	TRBJ2-5	NA	NA
CASSPIDGSYNEQFF	TGTGCCAGCAGTCCTATAGACGGGTCCTACAATGAGCAGTTCTTC	TRBV27	TRBJ2-1	NA	NA
CAISESNSRGCFF	TGTGCCATCAGTGAGTCAAACAGCCGAGGGTGTTTCTTT	TRBV10-3	TRBJ1-1	few	NA
CATSDFDWTELKFF	TGTGCCACCAGTGATTTCGATTGGACGGAGTTGAAATTCTTC	TRBV24-1	TRBJ2-1	once	NA
CASSPTNRGWTEAFF	TGTGCCAGCAGTCCCACGAATCGGGGTTGGACTGAAGCTTTCTTT	TRBV12-3/TRBV12-4	TRBJ1-1	NA	NA
CASSQDVPGARANVLTF	TGTGCCAGCAGCCAAGATGTTCCCGGGGCCCGTGCCAACGTCCTGACTTTC	TRBV14	TRBJ2-6	few	NA
CASSPRGGGGAVDTQYF	TGTGCCAGCAGCCCTCGGGGAGGCGGGGGGGCCGTAGATACGCAGTATTTT	TRBV9	TRBJ2-3	NA	TRBD2
CAWSGGEGLYEKLFF	TGTGCCTGGAGTGGGGGGGAGGGTCTCTATGAAAAACTGTTTTTT	TRBV30	TRBJ1-4	few	NA
CASSSGTGGVEQFF	TGCGCCAGCAGCTCCGGGACAGGGGGAGTTGAGCAGTTCTTC	TRBV5-1	TRBJ2-1	few	TRBD1
CSARVAAQETQYF	TGCAGTGCTAGAGTGGCAGCCCAAGAGACCCAGTACTTC	TRBV20-1	TRBJ2-5	few	NA
CASSLGGSPETQYF	TGCGCCAGCAGCTTGGGGGGGTCCCCGGAGACCCAGTACTTC	TRBV5-1	TRBJ2-5	many	NA
CASSWDTSNTEAFF	TGCGCCAGCAGCTGGGACACCTCGAACACTGAAGCTTTCTTT	TRBV5-1	TRBJ1-1	few	NA
CASSRIPGQGETQYF	TGCGCCAGCAGCCGAATACCGGGACAGGGGGAGACCCAGTACTTC	TRBV5-1	TRBJ2-5	few	TRBD1
CASSLNGGGGPGETQYF	TGTGCCAGCAGCTTAAACGGGGGCGGGGGTCCGGGGGAGACCCAGTACTTC	TRBV7-8	TRBJ2-5	few	NA
CASSYSMVGRNTEAFF	TGTGCCAGCAGTTACTCGATGGTGGGGCGGAACACTGAAGCTTTCTTT	TRBV6-5	TRBJ1-1	NA	NA
CASSKVGIRAAAHSSETQYF	TGTGCCAGCAGCAAAGTTGGGATAAGGGCGGCGGCTCACTCGTCGGAGACCCAGTACTTC	TRBV21-1	TRBJ2-5	few	NA
CALAGPSTDTQYF	TGCGCCCTAGCGGGGCCTAGCACAGATACGCAGTATTTT	TRBV2	TRBJ2-3	NA	TRBD2
CASSQVNVVGEKLFF	TGTGCCAGCAGCCAAGTAAACGTCGTGGGTGAAAAACTGTTTTTT	TRBV3-1	TRBJ1-4	few	NA
CASSVEGGIYNEQFF	TGTGCCAGCAGCGTCGAAGGGGGGATCTACAATGAGCAGTTCTTC	TRBV5-8	TRBJ2-1	few	NA
CASSRGNQPQHF	TGTGCCAGCAGCAGGGGCAATCAGCCCCAGCATTTT	TRBV7-9	TRBJ1-5	few	NA
CASSPREGNSNQPQHF	TGCGCCAGCAGCCCTCGGGAAGGCAATAGCAATCAGCCCCAGCATTTT	TRBV4-1	TRBJ1-5	NA	NA
CASSSLSTRGRTEAFF	TGTGCCAGCAGTTCCCTTTCTACGAGGGGCCGGACTGAAGCTTTCTTT	TRBV6-5	TRBJ1-1	few	NA
CSARRGDGEKLFF	TGCAGTGCTAGGAGGGGGGACGGGGAAAAACTGTTTTTT	TRBV20-1	TRBJ1-4	few	NA
CASSLVGDSQETQYF	TGCGCCAGCAGCTTGGTGGGGGACAGCCAAGAGACCCAGTACTTC	TRBV5-1	TRBJ2-5	few	TRBD1
CASSWDGTQYF	TGTGCCAGCAGCTGGGACGGGACCCAGTACTTC	TRBV7-9	TRBJ2-5	few	NA
CASSFTGGATGELFF	TGCGCCAGCAGCTTCACAGGGGGCGCCACCGGGGAGCTGTTTTTT	TRBV5-1	TRBJ2-2	few	TRBD1
CASSIGLRGRRTFYEQYF	TGTGCCAGTAGTATAGGGTTACGTGGCAGGCGCACCTTCTACGAGCAGTACTTC	TRBV19	TRBJ2-7	NA	NA